These T cell receptor beta chains were read from a single sample in a study of beta chain features in type 1 diabetes. The table came from immunoSEQ multiplex PCR; TCRdb's copy has only in-frame clones and leaves some out. This table holds under 900,000 clones, about a sixth found once. The sequenced sample consisted of naive CD4+ T cells from blood. The receptors shown here come from a woman in her late teens or twenties in good health. CDR3s include the opening cysteine and the closing phenylalanine or tryptophan. The D gene is left open where the match is weak. A row's size may be missing; if present it is once, few, many or a size class.

length	size	V	J	D	CDR3
14	.	TRBV29-1	TRBJ2-3	TRBD1	CSVEGTESTDTQYF
14	.	TRBV28	TRBJ2-2	.	CASSFVRDTGELFF
16	.	TRBV2	TRBJ1-4	.	CASSRQAPGTNEKLFF
13	few	TRBV28	TRBJ2-5	.	CASRTDGKETQYF
15	few	TRBV7-2	TRBJ2-1	TRBD2	CASSFGLGSYNEQFF
14	.	TRBV27	TRBJ2-4	.	CASSLSPGSDIQYF
15	.	TRBV5-1	TRBJ2-3	TRBD2	CASSPSGRDTDTQYF
15	.	TRBV7-9	TRBJ2-5	TRBD2	CASSPRTSGKETQYF
13	.	TRBV29-1	TRBJ2-5	.	CSVEVSFQETQYF
17	few	TRBV7-6	TRBJ2-7	TRBD2	CASSLGPSGRSSYEQYF
15	.	TRBV27	TRBJ2-7	.	CASSLSMQPAYEQYF
16	.	TRBV6-6	TRBJ1-4	.	CASRTRRQTTNEKLFF
16	few	TRBV19	TRBJ2-1	TRBD2	CASSIVGSGSRGEQFF
11	.	TRBV28	TRBJ1-5	.	CASSINQPQHF
16	few	TRBV5-1	TRBJ2-1	.	CASSLRSPDLSNEQFF